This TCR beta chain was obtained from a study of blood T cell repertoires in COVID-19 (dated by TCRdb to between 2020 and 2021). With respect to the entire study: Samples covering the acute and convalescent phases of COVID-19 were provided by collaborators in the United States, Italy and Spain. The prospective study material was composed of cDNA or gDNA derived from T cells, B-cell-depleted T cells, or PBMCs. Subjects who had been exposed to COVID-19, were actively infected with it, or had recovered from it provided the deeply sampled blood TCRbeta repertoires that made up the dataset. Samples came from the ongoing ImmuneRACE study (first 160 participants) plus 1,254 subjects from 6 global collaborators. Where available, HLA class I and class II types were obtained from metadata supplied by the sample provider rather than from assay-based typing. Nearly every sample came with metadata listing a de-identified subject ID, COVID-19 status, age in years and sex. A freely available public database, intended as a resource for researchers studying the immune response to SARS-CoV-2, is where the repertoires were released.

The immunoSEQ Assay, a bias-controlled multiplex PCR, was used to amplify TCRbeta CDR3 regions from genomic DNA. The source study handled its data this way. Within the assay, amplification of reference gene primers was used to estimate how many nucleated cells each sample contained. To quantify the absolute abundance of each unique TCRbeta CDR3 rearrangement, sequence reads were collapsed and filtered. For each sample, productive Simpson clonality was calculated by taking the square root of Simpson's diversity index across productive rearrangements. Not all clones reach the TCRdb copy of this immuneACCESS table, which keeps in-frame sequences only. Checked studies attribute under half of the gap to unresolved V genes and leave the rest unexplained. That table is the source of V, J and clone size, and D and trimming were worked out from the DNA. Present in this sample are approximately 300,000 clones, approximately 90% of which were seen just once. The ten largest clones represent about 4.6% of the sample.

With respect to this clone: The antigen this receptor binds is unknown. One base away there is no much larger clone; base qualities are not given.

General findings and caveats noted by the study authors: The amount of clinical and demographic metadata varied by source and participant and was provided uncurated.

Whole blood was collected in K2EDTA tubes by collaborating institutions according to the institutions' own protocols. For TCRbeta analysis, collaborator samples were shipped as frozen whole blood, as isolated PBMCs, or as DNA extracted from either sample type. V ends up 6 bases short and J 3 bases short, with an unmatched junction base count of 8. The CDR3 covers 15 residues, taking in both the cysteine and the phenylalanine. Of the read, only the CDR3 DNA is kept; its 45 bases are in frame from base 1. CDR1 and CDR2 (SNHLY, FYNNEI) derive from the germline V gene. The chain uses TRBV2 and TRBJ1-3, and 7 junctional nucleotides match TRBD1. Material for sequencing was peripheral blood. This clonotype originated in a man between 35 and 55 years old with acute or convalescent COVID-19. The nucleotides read TGTGCCAGCAGGGATTCCAGGGGGAATGGAAACACCATATATTTT. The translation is CASRDSRGNGNTIYF.